This T cell receptor (beta chain) stems from a study of CD8+ T cells in alopecia areata. This sample's treatment: oral pan-JAK inhibitor, 5-10 mg twice daily. V lost 0 bases and J 1 base, leaving 6 bases between the germline ends. Germline V CDR1 and CDR2: GTSNPN, SVGIG (reference sequence). The CDR3 has 13 amino acids. Reverse transcribed after extraction, RNA yielded cDNA as the sequencing template. Libraries were prepared by immunoSEQ multiplex PCR; TCRdb keeps only in-frame clonotypes and omits some of them. The repertoire holds about 150,000 clones, with less than 70% as singletons. This sample comprised CD4+ T cells sorted from blood, obtained at week 4, from a patient treated with tofacitinib. The chain is built from TRBV30 and TRBJ1-1; D unclear. The TCR was taken from a human donor with alopecia areata. CDR3 DNA sequence: TGTGCCTGGAGTGTAGTAGGGAACACTGAAGCTTTCTTT. Amino acids: CAWSVVGNTEAFF.